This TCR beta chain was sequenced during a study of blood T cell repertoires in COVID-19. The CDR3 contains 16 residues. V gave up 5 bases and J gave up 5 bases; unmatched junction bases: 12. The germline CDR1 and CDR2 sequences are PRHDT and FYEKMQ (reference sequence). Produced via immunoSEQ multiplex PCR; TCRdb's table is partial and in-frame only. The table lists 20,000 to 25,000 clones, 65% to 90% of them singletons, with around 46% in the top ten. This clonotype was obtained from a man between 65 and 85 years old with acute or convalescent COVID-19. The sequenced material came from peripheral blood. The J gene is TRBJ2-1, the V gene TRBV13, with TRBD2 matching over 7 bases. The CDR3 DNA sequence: TGTGCCAGCAGCCTCCTCGGCGGGAGCGGCCACAATGAGCAGTTCTTC. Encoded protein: CASSLLGGSGHNEQFF.